The 20 T cell receptor beta chains below all came from one sample that was sequenced in a study of control samples from healthy donors and cancer patients. Assay used: immunoSEQ multiplex PCR; TCRdb lists only in-frame clones, some missing. Here the sample spans 79,000 or so clones, less than 90% being singletons. The sample consisted of PBMCs. Every receptor here comes from a woman aged 45-65 years with colorectal cancer.

The chain combines TRBV19 with TRBJ2-2; tentative D call: TRBD2 (5 bases). The V gene lost 5 bases and the J gene lost 4 bases, with 8 bases spanning the gap. Germline CDR1 is LNHDA and CDR2 is SQIVND (reference sequence). The CDR3 extends over 13 amino acids. In DNA form, the CDR3 reads TGTGCCAGTAGTGTAACTAGCACCGGGGAGCTGTTTTTT. Translating it yields CASSVTSTGELFF.

This chain uses TRBV5-1 with TRBJ2-3; the D call may be TRBD1 or TRBD2 (6 bases each). V lost 3 bases and J lost 4, with 12 bases in between. There are 14 residues in the CDR3. CDR1 is SGHRS and CDR2 is YFSETQ in the germline V gene. The CDR3 DNA is TGCGCCAGCAGCTCCTCACGGGGGCCAGATACGCAGTATTTT. Its protein is CASSSSRGPDTQYF.

The gene calls are TRBV10-3 and TRBJ1-1, with 9 bases aligning to TRBD1. Germline V gene sequence: CDR1 ENHRY, CDR2 SYGVKD. This CDR3 contains 15 residues. After removal of 3 bases from V and 6 bases from J, the junction contained 8 bases not matched to a gene. CDR3 loop: CAISDPGTGHPEAFF. As DNA, the CDR3 is TGTGCCATCAGTGACCCCGGGACAGGGCACCCTGAAGCTTTCTTT.

The genes are TRBV10-1 and TRBJ2-3; D might be TRBD2 (6 bases). Trimming stripped 3 bases from V and 7 bases from J, with 17 bases between. The germline CDR1 and CDR2 sequences are WNHNN and SYGVQD (reference sequence). CDR3 length equals 15 residues. CDR3 region: CASSDGGAGANTQYF. CDR3 nucleotide sequence: TGCGCCAGCAGTGATGGAGGGGCCGGGGCAAATACGCAGTATTTT.

This clone appeared once. This rearrangement joins TRBV5-1 to TRBJ2-2; D tentatively fits TRBD1 or TRBD2 (6 bases each). CDR3 size: 15 residues. Germline CDR1 reads SGHRS; CDR2 reads YFSETQ. The ends were cut back, 1 base at V and 5 bases at J, with 12 bases in the middle. CDR3 bases: TGCGCCAGCAGCTTGACGGGGGCAGGGACCGGGGAGCTGTTTTTT. Its protein product is CASSLTGAGTGELFF.

This clone was seen only once. The J gene is TRBJ1-3, the V gene TRBV20-1; no clear D. This CDR3 spans 15 amino acids. Trimming took off 3 bases at V and 2 bases at J, with 14 bases between the two ends. Germline V CDR1 and CDR2: DFQATT, SNEGSKA (reference sequence). The CDR3 nucleotides are TGCAGTGCTAGTCCTAGGGAGGTGGCTGGAAACACCATATATTTT. It is translated as CSASPREVAGNTIYF.

The gene calls are TRBV29-1 and TRBJ1-1, with a possible D match to TRBD1 (6 bases). This CDR3 contains 14 residues. From germline, CDR1 is SQVTM and CDR2 ANQGSEA. The CDR3 nucleotides are TGCAGTTTTAGACAGGTGTCCCTCGAAACTGAAGCTTTCTTT. This translates into CSFRQVSLETEAFF.

This chain connects TRBV2 to TRBJ2-1, with 12 bases fitting TRBD2. Germline V gives CDR1 SNHLY, CDR2 FYNNEI. This CDR3 contains 14 residues. Trimming removed 6 bases from V and 8 bases from J; junction bases left unmatched: 5. CDR3 region: CASRRTSGVDEQFF. CDR3 coding DNA: TGTGCCAGCAGAAGGACTAGCGGGGTCGATGAGCAGTTCTTC. The variable domain in full, completed from reference TRBV2 and TRBJ2-1, reads EPEVTQTPSHQVTQMGQEVILRCVPISNHLYFYWYRQILGQKVEFLVSFYNNEISEKSEIFDDQFSVERPDGSNFTLKIRSTKLEDSAMYFCASRRTSGVDEQFFGPGTRLTVL.

V usage is TRBV30 and J usage is TRBJ1-6; 9 positions agree with TRBD1. Germline-derived CDR1 and CDR2 are GTSNPN and SVGIG (reference sequence). J gave up 7 bases and V 0 bases, and 10 bases lay outside the gene matches. The length of the CDR3 is 17 residues. The CDR3 DNA is TGTGCCTGGAGTGTCGGGACAGGGTACCAAGTCAATTCACCCCTCCACTTT. This sequence encodes CAWSVGTGYQVNSPLHF.

This clone has more than one count but fewer than ten. The rearrangement joins TRBV7-2 to TRBJ2-3, with TRBD1 matching over 11 bases. The CDR3 extends over 15 amino acids. Germline CDR1 reads SGHTA; CDR2 reads FQGNSA. Trimming took 3 bases from V and 6 from J; bases not matched to a gene: 5. CDR3 nucleotides: TGTGCCAGCAGCTTTTCCCGGGACAGGGGGGATACGCAGTATTTT. This codes for CASSFSRDRGDTQYF.

The rearrangement joins TRBV21-1 to TRBJ1-5. TRBV21-1 is designated a pseudogene. CDR3 size: 17 residues. The CDR3 nucleotides are TGTGCCAGCAGCAAAGGAGTGGCGGGGCCCCACTCTCAGCCCCAGCATTTT. The encoded protein is CASSKGVAGPHSQPQHF.

J is TRBJ1-6 and V is TRBV28; 9 bases align to TRBD1. This CDR3 contains 18 residues. V gave up 7 bases and J gave up 6 bases; unmatched junction bases: 16. CDR1 is MDHEN and CDR2 is SYDVKM in the germline V gene. CDR3 loop: CASTADRGWSFSNSPLHF. The DNA for the CDR3 is TGTGCCAGCACCGCTGACAGGGGGTGGTCTTTCAGTAATTCACCCCTCCACTTT.

V gene TRBV16 combines with J gene TRBJ2-6; D is uncertain. CDR1 is KGHSY, CDR2 FQNENV, per germline. CDR3 size: 15 residues. Between the trimmed V and J ends, which lost 4 bases and 0 bases, there was a span of 7 bases. Written as DNA, the CDR3 is TGTGCCAGCAGCCCGGCCTTCTCTGGGGCCAACGTCCTGACTTTC. This translates into CASSPAFSGANVLTF.

The chain employs TRBV6-2 or TRBV6-3 and TRBJ2-7, with TRBD1 matching 7 bases. Germline trimming cut 5 bases from V and 1 base from J; bases unmatched to any gene: 5. CDR3 length equals 14 residues. The germline CDR1 and CDR2 sequences are MNHEY and SVGEGT. CDR3 loop: CASSDPTGSYEQYV. Here the CDR3 DNA reads TGTGCCAGCAGTGACCCGACAGGGTCCTACGAGCAGTACGTC.

The rearrangement joins TRBV28 to TRBJ1-6; 7 bases fit TRBD1. There are 15 residues in the CDR3. Germline lookup yields CDR1 MDHEN and CDR2 SYDVKM. Trimming at V came to 5 bases and at J to 7 bases, leaving 8 bases not matched to a gene. The CDR3 DNA is TGTGCCAGCAGTCCCCGCGACAGGGACAATTCACCCCTCCACTTT. Translating gives CASSPRDRDNSPLHF.

This chain joins TRBV6-5 and TRBJ2-6; the match to TRBD2 covers 9 bases. CDR1 and CDR2 from the germline V gene are MNHEY and SVGAGI. With 5 bases clipped from V and 4 bases from J, the junction kept 3 bases outside the gene matches. The CDR3 is 15 amino acids. CDR3 sequence reads: CASSTGLAGANVLTF. The CDR3 DNA reads TGTGCCAGCAGTACCGGACTAGCGGGGGCCAACGTCCTGACTTTC.

The chain uses TRBV12-3 or TRBV12-4 and TRBJ2-1; the D is unclear. Trimming shortened V by 6 bases and J by 0 bases, and 6 bases separated the two germline ends. The CDR3 runs 13 residues. CDR3 in amino acids: CASSPHSYNEQFF. CDR3 DNA sequence: TGTGCCAGCAGCCCTCACTCCTACAATGAGCAGTTCTTC.

The V gene is TRBV7-2, the J gene TRBJ1-5; a weak D match, TRBD1 (5 bases). Trimming left V 1 base short and J 5 bases short, with 9 bases between. Germline assignment: CDR1 SGHTA and CDR2 FQGNSA. This CDR3 is 14 amino acids long. The chain's CDR3 is CASSLVGTDQPQHF. CDR3 DNA: TGTGCCAGCAGCTTAGTAGGGACGGATCAGCCCCAGCATTTT.

The chain recombines TRBV4-3 with TRBJ1-1, with 8 bases matching TRBD1. Germline loops: CDR1 LGHNA, CDR2 YSLEER. The CDR3 totals 14 residues. V dropped 2 bases and J dropped 5; count of bases not matched to a gene: 4. CDR3 nucleotides: TGCGCCAGCAGCCAACCAGGGGGCTTTACTGAAGCTTTCTTT. Encoded protein: CASSQPGGFTEAFF.

The chain joins TRBV28 to TRBJ2-3, with 8 bases aligning to TRBD1. The CDR3 loop spans 15 amino acids. V lost 7 bases to trimming and J lost 4 bases; unmatched junction nucleotides: 10. Germline assignment: CDR1 MDHEN and CDR2 SYDVKM. CDR3 coding DNA: TGTGCCAGCACCGATCTGGACAGGGAGTCAGATACGCAGTATTTT. Protein product: CASTDLDRESDTQYF.